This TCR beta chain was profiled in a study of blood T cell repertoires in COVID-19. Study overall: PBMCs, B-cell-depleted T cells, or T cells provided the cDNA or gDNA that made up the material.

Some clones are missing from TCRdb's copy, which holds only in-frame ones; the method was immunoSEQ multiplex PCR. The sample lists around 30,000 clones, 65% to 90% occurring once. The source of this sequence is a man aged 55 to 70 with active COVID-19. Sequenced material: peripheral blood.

The CDR3 sequence: CASSFDRGWADTQYF. The CDR3, as DNA: TGTGCCAGCAGCTTCGACAGGGGGTGGGCAGATACGCAGTATTTT. V gene TRBV7-9 combines with J gene TRBJ2-3; 9 bases map to TRBD1. Looked up from germline, CDR1 is SEHNR and CDR2 is FQNEAQ (reference sequence). CDR3 size: 15 residues. J gave up 4 bases and V 3 bases, and 5 bases lay outside the gene matches.